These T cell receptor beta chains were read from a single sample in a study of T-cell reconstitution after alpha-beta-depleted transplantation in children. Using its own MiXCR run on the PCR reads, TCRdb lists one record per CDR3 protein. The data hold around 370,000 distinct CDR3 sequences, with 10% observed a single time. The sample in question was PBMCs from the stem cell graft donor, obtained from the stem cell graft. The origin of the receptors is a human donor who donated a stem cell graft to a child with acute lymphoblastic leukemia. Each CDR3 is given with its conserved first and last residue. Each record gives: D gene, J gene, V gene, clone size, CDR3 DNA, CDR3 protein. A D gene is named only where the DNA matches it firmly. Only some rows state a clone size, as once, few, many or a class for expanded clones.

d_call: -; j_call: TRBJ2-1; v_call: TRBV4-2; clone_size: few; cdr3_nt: TGTGCCAGCAGGGGGGGAGTATACAATGAGCAGTTCTTC; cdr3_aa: CASRGGVYNEQFF
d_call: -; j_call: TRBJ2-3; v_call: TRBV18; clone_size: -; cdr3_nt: TGTGCCAGCTCACCAGGGTTCGGCGCGTCTAGCACAGATACGCAGTATTTT; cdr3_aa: CASSPGFGASSTDTQYF
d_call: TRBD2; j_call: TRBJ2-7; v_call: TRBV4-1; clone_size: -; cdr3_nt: TGCGCCAGCAGCCCTTGGACTAGCAGCTACGAGCAGTACTTC; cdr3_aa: CASSPWTSSYEQYF
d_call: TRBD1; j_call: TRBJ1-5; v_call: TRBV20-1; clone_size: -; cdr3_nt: TGCAGTGCTGGGACAGGGGGCGCAAATATCAAGCAGCCCCAGCATTTT; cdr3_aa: CSAGTGGANIKQPQHF
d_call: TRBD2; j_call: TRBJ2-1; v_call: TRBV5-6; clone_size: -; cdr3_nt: TGTGCCAGCAGCTTGACTAGCGGGAGGCCCTCCTACAATGAGCAGTTCTTC; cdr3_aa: CASSLTSGRPSYNEQFF
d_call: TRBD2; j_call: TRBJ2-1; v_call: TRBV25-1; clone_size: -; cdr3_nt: TGTGCCAGCAGTGACTACCCGGGGGGCTACAATGAGCAGTTCTTC; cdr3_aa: CASSDYPGGYNEQFF
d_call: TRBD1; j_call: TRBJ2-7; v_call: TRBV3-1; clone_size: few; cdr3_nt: TGTGCCAGCAGCCAATTCTACAGTCGACAGGGCGACGAGCAGTACTTC; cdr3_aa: CASSQFYSRQGDEQYF
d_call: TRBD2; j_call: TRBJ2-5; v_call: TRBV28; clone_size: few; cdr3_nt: TGTGCCAGCAGTTCGATAGGGGAGGGGAAAGAGACCCAGTACTTC; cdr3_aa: CASSSIGEGKETQYF
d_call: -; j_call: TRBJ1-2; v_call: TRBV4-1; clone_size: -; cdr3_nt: TGCGCCAGCAGCCGGGACGGTAGGGGCTATGGCTACACCTTC; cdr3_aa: CASSRDGRGYGYTF
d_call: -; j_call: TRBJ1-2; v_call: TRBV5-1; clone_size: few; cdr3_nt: TGCGCCAGCAGCGGGGACGTCGGCTATGGCTACACCTTC; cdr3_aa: CASSGDVGYGYTF
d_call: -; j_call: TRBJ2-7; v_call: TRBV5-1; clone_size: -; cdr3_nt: TGCGCCAGCAGCATGGTGGGAGAGCCAGACTACGAGCAGTACTTC; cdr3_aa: CASSMVGEPDYEQYF